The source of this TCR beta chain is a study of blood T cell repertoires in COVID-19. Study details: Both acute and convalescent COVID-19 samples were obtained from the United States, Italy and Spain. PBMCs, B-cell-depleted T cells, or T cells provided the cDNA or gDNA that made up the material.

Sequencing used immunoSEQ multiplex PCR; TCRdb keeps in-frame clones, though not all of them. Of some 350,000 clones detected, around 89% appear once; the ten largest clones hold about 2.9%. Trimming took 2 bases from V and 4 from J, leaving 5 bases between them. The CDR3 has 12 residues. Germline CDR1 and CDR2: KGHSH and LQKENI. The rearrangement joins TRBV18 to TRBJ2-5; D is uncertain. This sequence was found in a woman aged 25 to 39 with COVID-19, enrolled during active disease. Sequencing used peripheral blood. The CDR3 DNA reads TGTGCCAGCTCACCATGGCTAGAGACCCAGTACTTC. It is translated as CASSPWLETQYF.